This T cell receptor beta chain was documented in a study of cytomegalovirus exposure and HLA in healthy donors. This clone was observed a few times. This PCR relied on a set of 60 Vbeta primers and 13 Jbeta primers. Sequencing used immunoSEQ multiplex PCR; TCRdb keeps in-frame clones, though not all of them. There are 120,000 or so clones in the sample; roughly 80% occur only once, and approximately 4% lies in the top ten. V lost 6 bases and J 5 bases, leaving 7 bases between the germline ends. CDR3 length: 11 amino acids. CDR1 is MNHNS and CDR2 is SASEGT in the germline V gene. The clonotype originates from a man in his late teens or twenties in good health and CMV-seropositive. The chain uses TRBV6-1 and TRBJ1-1; no definite D call. Sequencing was carried out using PBMCs. CDR3 residues: CASRELTEAFF. CDR3 bases: TGTGCCAGCAGGGAGCTTACTGAAGCTTTCTTT.